A few counts support the clone carrying this TCR beta chain. The antigen is undetermined. On the day of bone marrow donation, the related graft donor provided peripheral blood. Assay used: immunoSEQ multiplex PCR; TCRdb lists only in-frame clones, some missing. Found here are 40,000 to 55,000 clones, no singletons; the ten largest cover about 2.5%. The sample is drawn from a study of T cells after posttransplantation cyclophosphamide. Study-level points and caveats: Skin or GI-infiltrating T cells shared few TRB sequences with blood. TRB clonality was highly associated with recipient CMV seropositivity and reactivation. Donor-recipient repertoire similarity was low at 1-2 months, rising over year one.

V lost 2 bases, J lost 0 bases, and 22 bases lay in between. This CDR3 has 19 residues. Sequencing was performed on PBMCs. This chain joins TRBV23-1 and TRBJ1-1, with D uncertain. Being an ORF, TRBV23-1 has a function that is uncertain. The receptor comes from a man in his forties in good health, CMV-negative, and a related stem cell transplant donor. The CDR3 DNA follows: TGCGCCAGCAGTCAAGCTGGCGGGCAGAAGAAAAGTATGAACACTGAAGCTTTCTTT. It specifies CASSQAGGQKKSMNTEAFF.